Described below is a single TCR beta chain sequence and its context. The assay was immunoSEQ multiplex PCR, and TCRdb's table has in-frame clones only and misses some. The sample has 100,000 or so clones, about 86% seen once; the top ten hold 5%. The data stem from a study of blood T cell repertoires in COVID-19. Study information: In each case, the material was cDNA or gDNA derived from T cells, B-cell-depleted T cells, or PBMCs.

Germline V gene sequence: CDR1 SGHDT, CDR2 YYEEEE. There are 14 residues in the CDR3. With 4 bases clipped from V and 5 bases from J, the junction kept 7 bases outside the gene matches. This chain uses TRBV5-6 with TRBJ2-5; TRBD2 aligns across 8 bases. Sequencing input: peripheral blood. The sequence came from a human donor in a cohort sampled during active COVID-19. DNA for the CDR3: TGTGCCAGCAGCCCGCGGGGGGATCCTGAGACCCAGTACTTC. Protein product: CASSPRGDPETQYF.